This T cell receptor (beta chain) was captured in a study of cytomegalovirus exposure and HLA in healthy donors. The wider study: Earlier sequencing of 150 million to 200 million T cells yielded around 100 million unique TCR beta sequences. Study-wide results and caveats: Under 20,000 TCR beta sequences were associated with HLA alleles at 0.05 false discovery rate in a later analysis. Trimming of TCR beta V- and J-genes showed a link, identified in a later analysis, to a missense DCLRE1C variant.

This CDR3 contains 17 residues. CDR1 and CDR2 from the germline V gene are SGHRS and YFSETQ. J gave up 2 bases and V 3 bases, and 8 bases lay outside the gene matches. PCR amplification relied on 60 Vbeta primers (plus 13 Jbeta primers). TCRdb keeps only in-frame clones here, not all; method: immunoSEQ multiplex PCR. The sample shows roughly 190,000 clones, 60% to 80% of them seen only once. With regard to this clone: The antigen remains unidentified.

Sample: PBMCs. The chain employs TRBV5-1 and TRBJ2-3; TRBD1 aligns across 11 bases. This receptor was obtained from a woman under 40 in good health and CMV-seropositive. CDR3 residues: CASSYLGQGASTDTQYF. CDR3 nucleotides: TGCGCCAGCAGCTACTTAGGACAGGGGGCCTCCACAGATACGCAGTATTTT.